This TCR beta chain was found in a study of a mutant IDH1 vaccine in newly diagnosed glioma. Study overall: Once 4-6 weeks had passed after radiotherapy alone, vaccination started, or it started with temozolomide cycles. Treated patients had a mean age of 40.4 years and a sex split that was around 60% male and 37.5% female. Earlier therapy was either radiotherapy, temozolomide, or both, and most got both.

Details on this clone: Its antigen is undetermined.

This CDR3 is 14 amino acids long. Trimming stripped 1 base from V and 2 bases from J, with 9 bases between. Germline V gives CDR1 GTSNPN, CDR2 SVGIG (reference sequence). The assay was immunoSEQ multiplex PCR, and TCRdb's table has in-frame clones only and misses some. The sample yields about 72,000 clones, around 82% seen once. Sample time point: week 35, safety follow-up. A 20-mer mutant IDH1 peptide at 300 ug was injected subcutaneously with topical imiquimod. The study enrolled donors with new WHO grade 3 or 4 IDH1-mutant, ATRX-lost astrocytomas. The receptor's source is a man younger than 30 with glioma. This chain connects TRBV30 to TRBJ1-5; D is uncertain. Sample: PBMCs, taken from a glioma patient whose treatment included an IDH1 peptide vaccine. CDR3 in DNA: TGTGCCTGGAGTGCTTCGGGAGGCAATCAGCCCCAGCATTTT. Protein product: CAWSASGGNQPQHF. The full variable domain, rest sourced from reference TRBV30 and TRBJ1-5, is SQTIHQWPATLVQPVGSPLSLECTVEGTSNPNLYWYRQAAGRGLQLLFYSVGIGQISSEVPQNLSASRPQDRQFILSSKKLLLSDSGFYLCAWSASGGNQPQHFGDGTRLSIL.